What follows are 3 T cell receptor beta chains derived from one specimen sequenced in a study of blood T cell repertoires in COVID-19. Clones were read by immunoSEQ multiplex PCR, and TCRdb kept only the in-frame ones, dropping some. The data contain approximately 220,000 clones, 85% to 90% of them singletons. Input material: PBMCs or T cells enriched from blood (not recorded which). These receptors were taken from a man aged 25 to 40 who had recovered from COVID-19.

The rearrangement joins TRBV27 to TRBJ2-1; 9 nucleotides align to TRBD2. V gave up 4 bases and J gave up 4 bases; unmatched junction bases: 5. The CDR3 sequence is 15 residues long. The V gene's germline CDR1 is MNHEY and CDR2 SMNVEV (reference sequence). DNA of the CDR3: TGTGCCAGCAGTTCCTCAGCGGGGGGTTACAATGAGCAGTTCTTC. Residues: CASSSSAGGYNEQFF.

V is TRBV6-6 and J is TRBJ1-5; 7 bases match TRBD1. The CDR3 loop spans 16 amino acids. Germline V gene lookup returns CDR1 MNHNY and CDR2 SVGAGI (reference sequence). The J segment lost 0 bases and the V segment lost 6 bases, leaving 8 bases of the junction unmatched. The chain's CDR3 is CASSLPGTDSNQPQHF. The CDR3 DNA reads TGTGCCAGCAGCCTACCTGGGACAGATAGCAATCAGCCCCAGCATTTT.

V gene TRBV29-1 combines with J gene TRBJ1-1; D perhaps matches TRBD1 (6 bases). CDR3 length: 15 amino acids. Trimming removed 4 bases at V and 5 bases at J, with 20 bases between. In germline, CDR1 is SQVTM, CDR2 ANQGSEA. The CDR3 is CSVVLPWQGLTEAFF. Written as DNA, the CDR3 is TGCAGCGTTGTTCTCCCTTGGCAGGGGTTAACTGAAGCTTTCTTT.